The entry below describes one T cell receptor (beta chain). Its antigen remains unidentified. The sample holds no much larger clone one base away, and base qualities are not on file. The cysteine opens and the phenylalanine closes a CDR3 of 13 amino acids. Here the CDR3 DNA is all that survives: 39 bases in frame from base 1. V sheds 0 bases and J sheds 5 bases, leaving 8 bases between their ends. As encoded in the germline V gene, CDR1 is SGHRS while CDR2 is YFSETQ. TCRbeta CDR3 regions were amplified from genomic DNA using the immunoSEQ Assay, a bias-controlled multiplex PCR. Regarding the original processing steps: The number of nucleated cells in each sample was estimated from the amplification of reference gene primers within the assay. To quantify the absolute abundance of each unique TCRbeta CDR3 rearrangement, sequence reads were collapsed and filtered. For each sample, productive Simpson clonality was calculated by taking the square root of Simpson's diversity index across productive rearrangements. Imported from immuneACCESS, the table was reduced by TCRdb to in-frame sequences with V and J called. These copies leave out some clones; in studies compared against another copy, an unresolved V gene accounts for under half, and the cause of the remainder is not known. That table supplies the V and J calls and clone size; D and trimming were determined from the DNA. This sample lists about 160,000 clones; over 80% were detected once. Roughly 2.9% of the sample is in the top ten clones.

Each collaborating institution followed its own protocols to collect whole blood in K2EDTA tubes. For TCRbeta analysis, collaborators shipped samples in one of three forms: frozen whole blood, isolated PBMCs, or DNA extracted from either of those sample types. The sample comes from a study of blood T cell repertoires in COVID-19 (TCRdb year 2020). Describing the broader study: Samples covering the acute and convalescent phases of COVID-19 were provided by collaborators in the United States, Italy and Spain. Where available, HLA class I and class II types were obtained from metadata supplied by the sample provider rather than from assay-based typing. The material from the prospective study consisted of cDNA or gDNA derived from T cells, B-cell-depleted T cells, or PBMCs. Nearly every sample came with metadata listing a de-identified subject ID, COVID-19 status, age in years and sex. A freely available public database, intended as a resource for researchers studying the immune response to SARS-CoV-2, is where the repertoires were released. The dataset comprised deeply sampled blood TCRbeta repertoires from subjects exposed to, actively infected with, or recovered from COVID-19. Samples came from the ongoing ImmuneRACE study (first 160 participants) plus 1,254 subjects from 6 global collaborators.

The paper's findings and limits, for the study overall: The quantity of clinical and demographic metadata differed by source and by participant and was supplied without curation.

The rearrangement joined TRBV5-1 to TRBJ2-5, with TRBD2 tentatively as D gene (5 bases match). Sequencing used peripheral blood. The receptor comes from a woman in her sixties or seventies with acute or convalescent COVID-19. CDR3 region: CASSLGGRETQYF. In nucleotide form, the sequence is TGCGCCAGCAGCTTGGGCGGGCGGGAGACCCAGTACTTC.